This T cell receptor beta chain was sequenced during a study of OX40 agonist ivuxolimab in advanced cancers. Study-level information: Patients were given ivuxolimab, an antibody that agonizes OX40 (CD134). The study gave patients intravenous ivuxolimab at 0.01 to 10 mg/kg every 2 weeks. The study enrolled dose-escalation patients with hepatocellular carcinoma, melanoma, renal cell or head and neck cancer.

Germline V gives CDR1 LNHDA, CDR2 SQIVND (reference sequence). With V trimmed by 6 bases and J by 4 bases, 13 bases remained unmatched. The CDR3 sequence is 16 residues long. TCRdb keeps only in-frame clones here, not all; method: immunoSEQ multiplex PCR. Counted here are thousands of clones, less than 75% occurring once; the ten biggest clones make up around 34%. Study-wide points: Clonal expansion from baseline to week 6 occurred in both CD4+ and CD8+ T cells.

With respect to this clone: The antigen is unknown.

The TCR was taken from an adult with an advanced solid tumor such as melanoma, head and neck, liver or kidney cancer. The V gene is TRBV19, the J gene TRBJ1-1; 8 positions match TRBD1. The sample consisted of CD4+ or CD8+ T cells sorted from blood, taken in a trial of the OX40 agonist ivuxolimab. Here the CDR3 reads CASSPGAGGWGTEAFF. The CDR3 nucleotides are TGTGCCAGTAGCCCTGGGGCAGGGGGCTGGGGCACTGAAGCTTTCTTT.